This T cell receptor beta chain was recovered during a study of STAT5B mutations in CD4+ large granular lymphocyte leukemia. Germline values: CDR1 SGHNT, CDR2 YENEEA. The V segment lost 5 bases and the J segment 1 base; nucleotides outside the gene matches: 2. CDR3 length: 14 residues. Only in-frame clones appear in the TCRdb table, and some are missing; sequencing was by immunoSEQ multiplex PCR. The sample includes tens of thousands of clones, about 79% of them seen just once. The chain uses TRBV11-3 and TRBJ2-1; 7 nucleotides match TRBD2. The sequence derives from a human donor in good health. The sample taken for sequencing was CD4+ T cells from blood buffy coats. CDR3: CASSPGGSYNEQFF. CDR3 DNA: TGTGCCAGCAGCCCCGGGGGGTCCTACAATGAGCAGTTCTTC.